The present T cell receptor (beta chain) was sequenced within a study of T cells expressing NK-cell markers. Across the whole study: Sorted CD3+CD56+NKG2C+, CD3+CD56+NKG2C- and CD3+CD56-NKG2C+ T cells provided the TCR beta repertoires. Sequenced donors, eight in total, included seven who were HCMV-seropositive and one who was seronegative.

Whole-study results and caveats: In several donors, dominant clonotypes made up about 25-60.1% of CD3+CD56-NKG2C+ cells. Of the CD8+ T cells in about 6 donors, about 1.0-7.5% belonged to dominant NKG2C+ clonotypes.

Remarks on this clonotype: The antigen remains unidentified.

TCRdb re-called the 5' RACE reads and shows each CDR3 protein once, DNA omitted. This listing includes approximately 420,000 distinct CDR3 sequences. Germline lookup yields CDR1 SGHVT and CDR2 SQSDAQ. The CDR3 sequence is 16 residues long. The rearrangement joins TRBV7-4 to TRBJ1-2; the TCRdb D gene call, TRBD1, has no DNA to confirm it. The clonotype originates from a woman in her 50s in good health. The sample was blood T cells: a sorted CD56 or NKG2C T cell subset, CD4+ or CD8+ T cells, or bulk PBMC T cells (not recorded which). CDR3 amino acids: CASNQTPGHINYGYTF.